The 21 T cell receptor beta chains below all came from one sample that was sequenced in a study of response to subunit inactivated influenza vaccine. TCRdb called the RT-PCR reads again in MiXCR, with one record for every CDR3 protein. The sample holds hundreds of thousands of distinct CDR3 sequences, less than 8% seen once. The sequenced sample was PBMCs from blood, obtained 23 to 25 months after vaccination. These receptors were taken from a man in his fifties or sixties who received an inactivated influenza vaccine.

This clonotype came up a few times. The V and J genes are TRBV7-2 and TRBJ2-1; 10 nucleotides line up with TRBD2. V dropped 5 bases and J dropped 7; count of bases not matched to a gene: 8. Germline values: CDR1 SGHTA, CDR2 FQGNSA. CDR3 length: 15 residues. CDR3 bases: TGTGCCAGCAGCCCCGGACTAGCGGAAACAAATGAGCAGTTCTTC. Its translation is CASSPGLAETNEQFF.

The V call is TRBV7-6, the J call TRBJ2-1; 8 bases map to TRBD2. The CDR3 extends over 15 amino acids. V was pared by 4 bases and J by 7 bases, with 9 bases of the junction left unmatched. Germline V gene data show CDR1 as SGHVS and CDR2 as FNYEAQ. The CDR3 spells CASSWGLVGANEQFF. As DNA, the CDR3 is TGTGCCAGCAGCTGGGGACTAGTGGGAGCGAATGAGCAGTTCTTC.

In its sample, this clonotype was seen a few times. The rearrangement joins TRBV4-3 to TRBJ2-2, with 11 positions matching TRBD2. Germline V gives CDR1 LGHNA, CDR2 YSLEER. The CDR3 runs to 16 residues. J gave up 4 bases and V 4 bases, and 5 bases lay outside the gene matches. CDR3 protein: CASSPLAGGVTGELFF. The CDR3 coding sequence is TGCGCCAGCAGCCCCCTAGCGGGAGGCGTCACCGGGGAGCTGTTTTTT.

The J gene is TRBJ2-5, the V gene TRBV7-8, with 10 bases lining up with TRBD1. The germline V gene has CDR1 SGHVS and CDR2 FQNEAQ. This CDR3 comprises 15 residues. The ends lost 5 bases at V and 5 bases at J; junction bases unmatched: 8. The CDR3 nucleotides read TGTGCCAGCAGCACTACCGGGACAGGGGACGAGACCCAGTACTTC. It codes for CASSTTGTGDETQYF.

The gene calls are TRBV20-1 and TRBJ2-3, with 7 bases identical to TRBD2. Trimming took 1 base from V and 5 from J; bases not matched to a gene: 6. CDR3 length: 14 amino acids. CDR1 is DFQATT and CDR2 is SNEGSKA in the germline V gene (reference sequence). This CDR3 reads CSARGGRGRDTQYF. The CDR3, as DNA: TGCAGTGCTAGAGGAGGGAGGGGAAGAGATACGCAGTATTTT.

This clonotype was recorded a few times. DNA of the CDR3: TGTGCCAGCAGCTTTAGTGGGAGGCGGGGAACTGAAGCTTTCTTT. It encodes CASSFSGRRGTEAFF. This chain uses TRBV7-8 with TRBJ1-1; no reliable D call. V was cut by 3 bases and J by 5 bases, with 16 bases left in between. The CDR3 length is 15 residues. Germline V lookup: CDR1 SGHVS, CDR2 FQNEAQ.

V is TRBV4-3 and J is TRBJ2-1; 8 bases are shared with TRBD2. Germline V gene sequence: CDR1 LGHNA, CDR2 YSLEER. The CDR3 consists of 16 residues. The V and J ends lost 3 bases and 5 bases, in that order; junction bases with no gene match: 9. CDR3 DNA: TGCGCCAGCAGCCATGCCGGGACTAGGTCGAACAATGAGCAGTTCTTC. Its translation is CASSHAGTRSNNEQFF.

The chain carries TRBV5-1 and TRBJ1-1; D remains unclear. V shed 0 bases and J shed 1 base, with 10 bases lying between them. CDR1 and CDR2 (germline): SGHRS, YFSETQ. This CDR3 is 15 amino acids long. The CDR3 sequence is CASSLGQRSNTEAFF. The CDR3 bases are TGCGCCAGCAGCTTGGGTCAAAGATCGAACACTGAAGCTTTCTTT.

In DNA, the CDR3 is TGTGCCAGTAGTCGCCTCGTTGTGGGTCCAAGCAATCAGCCCCAGCATTTT. Translation gives CASSRLVVGPSNQPQHF. V and J are TRBV19 and TRBJ1-5; no clear D gene. V lost 5 bases to trimming and J lost 1 base, with 18 bases between them. The CDR3 sequence is 17 residues long. Germline V gene sequence: CDR1 LNHDA, CDR2 SQIVND (reference sequence).

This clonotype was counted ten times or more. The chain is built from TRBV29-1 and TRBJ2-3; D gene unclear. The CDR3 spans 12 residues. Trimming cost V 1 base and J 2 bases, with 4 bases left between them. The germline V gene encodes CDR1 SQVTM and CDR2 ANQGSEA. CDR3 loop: CSVEGVTDTQYF. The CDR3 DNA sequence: TGCAGCGTTGAAGGGGTCACAGATACGCAGTATTTT.

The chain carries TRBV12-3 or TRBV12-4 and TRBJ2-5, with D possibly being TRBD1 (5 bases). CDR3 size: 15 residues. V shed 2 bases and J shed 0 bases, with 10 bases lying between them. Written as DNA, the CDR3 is TGTGCCAGCAGTTTATATCAGGGCTACCAAGAGACCCAGTACTTC. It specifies CASSLYQGYQETQYF.

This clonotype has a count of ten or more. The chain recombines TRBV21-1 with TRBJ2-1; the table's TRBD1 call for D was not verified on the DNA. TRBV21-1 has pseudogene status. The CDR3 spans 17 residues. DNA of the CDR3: TGTGCCAGCAGCTTTCATTTAGGGGGTGTAACCTACAATGAGCAGTTCTTC. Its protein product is CASSFHLGGVTYNEQFF.

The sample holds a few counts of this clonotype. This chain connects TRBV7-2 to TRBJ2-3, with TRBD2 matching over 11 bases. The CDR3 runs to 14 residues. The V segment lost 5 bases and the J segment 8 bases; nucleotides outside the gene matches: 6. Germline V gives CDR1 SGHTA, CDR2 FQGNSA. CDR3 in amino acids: CASSPAGTSGTQYF. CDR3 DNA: TGTGCCAGCAGCCCGGCCGGGACTAGCGGTACGCAGTATTTT.

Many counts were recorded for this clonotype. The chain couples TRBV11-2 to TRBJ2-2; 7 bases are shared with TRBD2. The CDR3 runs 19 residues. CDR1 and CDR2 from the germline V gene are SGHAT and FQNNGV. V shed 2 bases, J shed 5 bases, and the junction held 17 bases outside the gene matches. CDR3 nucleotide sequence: TGTGCCAGCAGCTTAATCGGTCCCAGTGACGGGAGGTGGACCGGGGAGCTGTTTTTT. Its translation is CASSLIGPSDGRWTGELFF.

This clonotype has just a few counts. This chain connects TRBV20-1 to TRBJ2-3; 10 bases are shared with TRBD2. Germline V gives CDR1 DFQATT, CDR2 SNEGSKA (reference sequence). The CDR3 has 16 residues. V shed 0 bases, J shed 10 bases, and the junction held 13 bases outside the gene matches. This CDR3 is CSARDQAGGLIEAQYF. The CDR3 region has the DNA TGCAGTGCTAGAGATCAAGCGGGGGGGCTTATTGAGGCGCAGTATTTT.

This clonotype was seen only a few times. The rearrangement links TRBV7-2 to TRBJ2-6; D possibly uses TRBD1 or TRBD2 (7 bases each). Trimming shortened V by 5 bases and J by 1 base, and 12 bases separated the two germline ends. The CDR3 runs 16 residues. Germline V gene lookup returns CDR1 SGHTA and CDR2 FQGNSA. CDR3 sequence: CASSPQGGSGANVLTF. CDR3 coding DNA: TGTGCCAGCAGCCCGCAGGGGGGGTCTGGGGCCAACGTCCTGACTTTC.

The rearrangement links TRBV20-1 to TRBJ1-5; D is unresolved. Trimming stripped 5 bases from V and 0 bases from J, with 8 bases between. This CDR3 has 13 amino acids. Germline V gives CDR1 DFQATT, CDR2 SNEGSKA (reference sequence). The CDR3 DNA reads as TGCAGTGCTCGGGCACGTAGCAATCAGCCCCAGCATTTT. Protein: CSARARSNQPQHF.

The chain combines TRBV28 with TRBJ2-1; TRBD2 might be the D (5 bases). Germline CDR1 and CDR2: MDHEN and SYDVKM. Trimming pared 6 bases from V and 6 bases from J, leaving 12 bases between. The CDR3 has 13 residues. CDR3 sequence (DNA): TGTGCCAGCAGCTCTCGGGCGGGCAATGAGCAGTTCTTC. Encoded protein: CASSSRAGNEQFF.

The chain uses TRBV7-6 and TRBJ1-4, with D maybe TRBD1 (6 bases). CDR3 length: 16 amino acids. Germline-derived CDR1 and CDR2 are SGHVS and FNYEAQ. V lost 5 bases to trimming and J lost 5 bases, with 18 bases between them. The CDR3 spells CASSRAPRGRNEKLFF. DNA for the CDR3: TGTGCCAGCAGCAGGGCCCCCAGGGGTCGGAATGAAAAACTGTTTTTT.

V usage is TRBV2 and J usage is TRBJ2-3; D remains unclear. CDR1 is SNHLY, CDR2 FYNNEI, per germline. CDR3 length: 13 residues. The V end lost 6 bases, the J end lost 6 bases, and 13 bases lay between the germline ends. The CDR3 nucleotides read TGTGCCAGCAGCGCCACTGTTTTGGATACGCAGTATTTT. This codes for CASSATVLDTQYF.

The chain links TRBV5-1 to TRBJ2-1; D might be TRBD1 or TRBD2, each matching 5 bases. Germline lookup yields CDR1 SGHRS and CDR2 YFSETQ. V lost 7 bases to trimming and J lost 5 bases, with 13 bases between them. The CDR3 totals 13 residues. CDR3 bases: TGCGCCAGCGATGGGGGTAGGGACAATGAGCAGTTCTTC. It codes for CASDGGRDNEQFF.